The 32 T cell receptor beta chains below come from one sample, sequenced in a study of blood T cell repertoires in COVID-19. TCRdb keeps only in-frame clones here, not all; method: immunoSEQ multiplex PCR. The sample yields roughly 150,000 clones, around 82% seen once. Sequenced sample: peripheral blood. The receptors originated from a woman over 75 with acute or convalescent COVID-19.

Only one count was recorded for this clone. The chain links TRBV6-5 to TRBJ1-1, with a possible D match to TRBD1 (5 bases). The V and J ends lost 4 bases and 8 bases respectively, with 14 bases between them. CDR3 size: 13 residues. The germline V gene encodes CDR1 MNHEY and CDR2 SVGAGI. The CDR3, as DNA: TGTGCCAGCAGTTCCCCCGGGGGGAGGGAAGCTTTCTTT. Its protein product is CASSSPGGREAFF.

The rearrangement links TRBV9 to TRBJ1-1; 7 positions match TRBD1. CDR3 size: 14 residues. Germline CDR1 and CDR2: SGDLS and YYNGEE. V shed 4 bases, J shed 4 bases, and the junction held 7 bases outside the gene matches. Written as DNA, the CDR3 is TGTGCCAGCAGCACTACCGGGACAGCCACTGAAGCTTTCTTT. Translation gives CASSTTGTATEAFF.

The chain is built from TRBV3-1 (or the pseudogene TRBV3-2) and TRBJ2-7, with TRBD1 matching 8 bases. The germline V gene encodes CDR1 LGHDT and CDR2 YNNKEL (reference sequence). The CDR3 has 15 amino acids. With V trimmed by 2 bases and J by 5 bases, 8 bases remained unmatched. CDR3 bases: TGTGCCAGCAGCCAAACGGACAGGGTGACCAACGAGCAGTACTTC. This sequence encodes CASSQTDRVTNEQYF.

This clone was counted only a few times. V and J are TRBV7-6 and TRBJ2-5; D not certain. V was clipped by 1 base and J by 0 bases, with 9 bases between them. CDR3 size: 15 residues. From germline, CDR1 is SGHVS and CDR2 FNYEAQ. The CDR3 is CASSLDIEYQETQYF. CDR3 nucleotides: TGTGCCAGCAGCTTAGATATAGAATACCAAGAGACCCAGTACTTC.

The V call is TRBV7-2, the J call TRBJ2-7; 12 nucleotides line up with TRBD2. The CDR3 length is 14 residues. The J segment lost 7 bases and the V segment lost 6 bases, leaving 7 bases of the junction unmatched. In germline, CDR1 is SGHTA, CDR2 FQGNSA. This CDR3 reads CASSRLAGAGEQYF. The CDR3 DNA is TGTGCCAGCAGTCGACTAGCGGGAGCTGGGGAGCAGTACTTC.

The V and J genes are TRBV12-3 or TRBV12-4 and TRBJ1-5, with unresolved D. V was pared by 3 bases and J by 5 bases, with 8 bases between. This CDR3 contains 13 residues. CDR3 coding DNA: TGTGCCAGCAGTTTTTCAGGTGATCAGCCCCAGCATTTT. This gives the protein CASSFSGDQPQHF.

CDR3 DNA sequence: TGTGCCAGCAGTGAAACGGGAGGGGGTTCGAGAATTGCTTTCTTT. It codes for CASSETGGGSRIAFF. V gene TRBV2 combines with J gene TRBJ1-1, with a possible D match to TRBD1 (6 bases). This CDR3 contains 15 residues. Germline V gene sequence: CDR1 SNHLY, CDR2 FYNNEI. V lost 2 bases and J 11 bases, leaving 21 bases between the germline ends.

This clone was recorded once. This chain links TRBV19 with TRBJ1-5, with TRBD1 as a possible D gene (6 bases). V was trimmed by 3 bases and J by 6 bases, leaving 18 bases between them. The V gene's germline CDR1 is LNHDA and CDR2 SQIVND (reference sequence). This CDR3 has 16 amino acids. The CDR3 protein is CASSMGTGTLGQPQHF. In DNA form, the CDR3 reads TGTGCCAGTAGTATGGGAACAGGGACCCTTGGTCAGCCCCAGCATTTT.

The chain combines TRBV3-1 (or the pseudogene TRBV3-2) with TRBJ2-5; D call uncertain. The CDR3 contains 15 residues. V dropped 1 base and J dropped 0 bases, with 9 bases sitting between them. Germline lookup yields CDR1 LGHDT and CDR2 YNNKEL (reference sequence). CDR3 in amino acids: CASSQVSGHQETQYF. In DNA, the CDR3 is TGTGCCAGCAGCCAAGTTTCCGGTCACCAAGAGACCCAGTACTTC.

This CDR3 is CASSESANYGYTF. The CDR3, as DNA: TGTGCCAGCAGTGAATCGGCTAACTATGGCTACACCTTC. The chain has TRBV25-1 and TRBJ1-2; D gene uncertain. CDR3 size: 13 residues. The germline V gene has CDR1 MGHDK and CDR2 SYGVNS. Between the trimmed V and J ends, which lost 1 base and 0 bases, there was a span of 3 bases.

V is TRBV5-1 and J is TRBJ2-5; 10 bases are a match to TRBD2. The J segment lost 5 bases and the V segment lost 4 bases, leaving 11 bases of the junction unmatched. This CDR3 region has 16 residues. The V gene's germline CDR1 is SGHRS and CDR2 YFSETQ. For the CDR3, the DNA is TGCGCCAGCAGCCACCGACGGACTAGCGGACGGGAGACCCAGTACTTC. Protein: CASSHRRTSGRETQYF. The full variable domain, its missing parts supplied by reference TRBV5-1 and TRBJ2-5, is KAGVTQTPRYLIKTRGQQVTLSCSPISGHRSVSWYQQTPGQGLQFLFEYFSETQRNKGNFPGRFSGRQFSNSRSEMNVSTLELGDSALYLCASSHRRTSGRETQYFGPGTRLLVL.

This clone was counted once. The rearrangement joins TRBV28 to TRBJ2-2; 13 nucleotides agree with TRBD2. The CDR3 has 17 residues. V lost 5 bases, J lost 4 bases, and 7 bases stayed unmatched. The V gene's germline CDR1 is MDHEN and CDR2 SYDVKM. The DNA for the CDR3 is TGTGCCAGCAGTCCCGCAGGACTAGCGGGAGTCACCGGGGAGCTGTTTTTT. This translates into CASSPAGLAGVTGELFF.

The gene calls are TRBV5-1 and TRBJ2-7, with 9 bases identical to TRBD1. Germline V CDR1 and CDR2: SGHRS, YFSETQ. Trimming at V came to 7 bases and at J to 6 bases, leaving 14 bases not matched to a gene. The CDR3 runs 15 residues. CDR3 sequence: CASGGNRGPMREQYF. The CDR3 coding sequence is TGCGCCAGCGGAGGGAACAGGGGGCCAATGCGCGAGCAGTACTTC. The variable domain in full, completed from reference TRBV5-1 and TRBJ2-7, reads KAGVTQTPRYLIKTRGQQVTLSCSPISGHRSVSWYQQTPGQGLQFLFEYFSETQRNKGNFPGRFSGRQFSNSRSEMNVSTLELGDSALYLCASGGNRGPMREQYFGPGTRLTVT.

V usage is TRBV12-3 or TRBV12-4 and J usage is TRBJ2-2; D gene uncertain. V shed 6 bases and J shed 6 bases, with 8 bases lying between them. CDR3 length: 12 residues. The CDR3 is CASSSIAGELFF. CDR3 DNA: TGTGCCAGCAGCTCGATAGCCGGGGAGCTGTTTTTT.

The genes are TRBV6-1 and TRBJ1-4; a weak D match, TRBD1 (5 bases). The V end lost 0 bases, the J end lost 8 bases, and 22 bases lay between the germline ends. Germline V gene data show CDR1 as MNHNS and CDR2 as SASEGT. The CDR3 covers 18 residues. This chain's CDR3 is CASSEALLGRGVKEKLFF. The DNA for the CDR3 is TGTGCCAGCAGTGAAGCGCTTCTGGGGAGGGGAGTGAAGGAAAAACTGTTTTTT.

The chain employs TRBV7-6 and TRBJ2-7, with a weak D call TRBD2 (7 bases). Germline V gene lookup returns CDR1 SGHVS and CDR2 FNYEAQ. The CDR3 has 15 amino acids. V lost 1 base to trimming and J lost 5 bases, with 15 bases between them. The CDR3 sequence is CASSLGGGPLNEQYF. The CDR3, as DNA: TGTGCCAGCAGCTTAGGGGGGGGCCCCCTTAACGAGCAGTACTTC.

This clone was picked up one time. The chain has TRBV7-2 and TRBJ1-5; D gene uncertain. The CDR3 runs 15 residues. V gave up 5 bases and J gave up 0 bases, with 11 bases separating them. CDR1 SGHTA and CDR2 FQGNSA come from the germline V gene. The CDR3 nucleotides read TGTGCCAGCAGCCCCCGTACCTATAGCAATCAGCCCCAGCATTTT. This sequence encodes CASSPRTYSNQPQHF.

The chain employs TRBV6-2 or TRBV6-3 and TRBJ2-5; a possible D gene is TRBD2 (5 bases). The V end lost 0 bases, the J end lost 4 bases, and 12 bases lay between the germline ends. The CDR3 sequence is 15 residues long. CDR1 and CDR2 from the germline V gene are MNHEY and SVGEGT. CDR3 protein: CASSYSRGKRETQYF. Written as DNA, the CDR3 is TGTGCCAGCAGTTACTCACGAGGGAAGCGAGAGACCCAGTACTTC.

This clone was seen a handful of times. CDR3 region: CASSLGTGTGNTIYF. DNA of the CDR3: TGTGCCAGCAGCTTAGGGACAGGGACTGGAAACACCATATATTTT. This chain connects TRBV7-6 to TRBJ1-3; TRBD1 matches at 8 bases. The V and J ends lost 1 base and 2 bases, in that order; junction bases with no gene match: 1. This CDR3 contains 15 residues. The germline V gene has CDR1 SGHVS and CDR2 FNYEAQ.

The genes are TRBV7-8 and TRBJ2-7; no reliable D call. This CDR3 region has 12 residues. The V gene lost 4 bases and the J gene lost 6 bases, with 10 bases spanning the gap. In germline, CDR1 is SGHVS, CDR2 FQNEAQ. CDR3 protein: CASSSPPSEQYF. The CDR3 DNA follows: TGTGCCAGCAGCTCCCCCCCCAGCGAGCAGTACTTC.

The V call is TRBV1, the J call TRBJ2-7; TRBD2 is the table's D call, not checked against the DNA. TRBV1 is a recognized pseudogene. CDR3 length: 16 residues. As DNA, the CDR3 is TGCACCAGCAGCCAGAGGCACGGACTTGCTTCCTACGAGCAGTACTTC. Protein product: CTSSQRHGLASYEQYF.

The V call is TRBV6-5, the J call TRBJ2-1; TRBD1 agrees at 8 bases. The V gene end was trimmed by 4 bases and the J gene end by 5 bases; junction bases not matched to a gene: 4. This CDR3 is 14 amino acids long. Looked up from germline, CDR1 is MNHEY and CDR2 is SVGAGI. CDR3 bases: TGTGCCAGCAGTTTGGACAGGGCTAACAATGAGCAGTTCTTC. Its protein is CASSLDRANNEQFF.

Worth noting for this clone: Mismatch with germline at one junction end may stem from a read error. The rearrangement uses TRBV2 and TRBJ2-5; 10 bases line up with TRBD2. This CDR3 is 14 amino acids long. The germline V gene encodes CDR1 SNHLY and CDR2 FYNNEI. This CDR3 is CASSEAGGGETQYF. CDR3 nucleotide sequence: TGTGCCAGCAGCGAAGCGGGAGGGGGGGAGACCCAGTACTTC. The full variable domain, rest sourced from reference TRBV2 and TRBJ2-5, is EPEVTQTPSHQVTQMGQEVILRCVPISNHLYFYWYRQILGQKVEFLVSFYNNEISEKSEIFDDQFSVERPDGSNFTLKIRSTKLEDSAMYFCASSEAGGGETQYFGPGTRLLVL.

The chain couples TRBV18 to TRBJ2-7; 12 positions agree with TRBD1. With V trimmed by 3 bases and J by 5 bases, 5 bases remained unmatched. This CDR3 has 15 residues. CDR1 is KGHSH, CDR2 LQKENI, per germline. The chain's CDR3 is CASSPAGTGGDEQYF. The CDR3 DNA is TGTGCCAGCTCACCCGCCGGGACAGGGGGCGACGAGCAGTACTTC.

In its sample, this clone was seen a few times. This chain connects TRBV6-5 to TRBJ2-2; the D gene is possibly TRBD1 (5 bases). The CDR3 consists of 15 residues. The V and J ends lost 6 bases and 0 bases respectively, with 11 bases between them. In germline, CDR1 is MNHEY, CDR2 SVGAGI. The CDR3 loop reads CASRETVTNTGELFF. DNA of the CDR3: TGTGCCAGCAGGGAGACAGTTACGAACACCGGGGAGCTGTTTTTT.

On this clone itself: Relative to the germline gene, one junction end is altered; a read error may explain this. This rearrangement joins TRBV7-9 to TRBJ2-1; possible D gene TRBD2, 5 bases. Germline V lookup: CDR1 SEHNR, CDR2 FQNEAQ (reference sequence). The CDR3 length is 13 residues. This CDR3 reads CASRLVRGNEQFF. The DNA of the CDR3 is TGTGCCAGCAGATTAGTTCGGGGCAATGAGCAGTTCTTC.

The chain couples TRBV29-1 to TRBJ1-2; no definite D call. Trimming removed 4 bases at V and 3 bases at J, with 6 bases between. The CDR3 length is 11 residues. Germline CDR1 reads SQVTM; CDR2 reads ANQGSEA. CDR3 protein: CSVVPDYGYTF. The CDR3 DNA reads TGCAGCGTTGTTCCGGACTATGGCTACACCTTC.

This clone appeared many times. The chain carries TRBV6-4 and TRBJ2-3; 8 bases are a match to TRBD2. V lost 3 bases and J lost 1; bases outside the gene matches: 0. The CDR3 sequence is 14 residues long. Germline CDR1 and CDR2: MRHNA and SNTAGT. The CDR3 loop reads CASSERGGTDTQYF. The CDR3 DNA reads TGTGCCAGCAGTGAGCGGGGGGGCACAGATACGCAGTATTTT.

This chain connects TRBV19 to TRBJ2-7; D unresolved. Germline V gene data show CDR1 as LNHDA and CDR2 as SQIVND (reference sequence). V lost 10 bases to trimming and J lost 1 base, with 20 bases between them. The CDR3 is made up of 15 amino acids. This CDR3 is CATTHPTAGSYEQYF. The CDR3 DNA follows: TGTGCCACCACTCACCCGACGGCCGGGTCCTACGAGCAGTACTTC.

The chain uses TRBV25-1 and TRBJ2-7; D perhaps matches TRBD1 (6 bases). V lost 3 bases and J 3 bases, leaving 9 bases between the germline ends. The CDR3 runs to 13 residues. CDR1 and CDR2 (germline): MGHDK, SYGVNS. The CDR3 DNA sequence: TGTGCCAGCAGTGAGGGACACAACTACGAGCAGTACTTC. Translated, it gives CASSEGHNYEQYF.

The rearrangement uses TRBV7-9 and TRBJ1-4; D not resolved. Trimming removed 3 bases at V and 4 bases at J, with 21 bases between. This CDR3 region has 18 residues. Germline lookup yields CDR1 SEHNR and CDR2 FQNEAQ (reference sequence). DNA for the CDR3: TGTGCCAGCAGCTTGGGCAGGTCGGGGTCAACTGGTAATGAAAAACTGTTTTTT. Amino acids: CASSLGRSGSTGNEKLFF.

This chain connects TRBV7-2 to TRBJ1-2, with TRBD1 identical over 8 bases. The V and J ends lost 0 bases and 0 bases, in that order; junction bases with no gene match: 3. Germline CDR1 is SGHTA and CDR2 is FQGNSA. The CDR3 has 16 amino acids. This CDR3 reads CASSLATTGANYGYTF. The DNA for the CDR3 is TGTGCCAGCAGCTTAGCGACGACAGGGGCTAACTATGGCTACACCTTC.